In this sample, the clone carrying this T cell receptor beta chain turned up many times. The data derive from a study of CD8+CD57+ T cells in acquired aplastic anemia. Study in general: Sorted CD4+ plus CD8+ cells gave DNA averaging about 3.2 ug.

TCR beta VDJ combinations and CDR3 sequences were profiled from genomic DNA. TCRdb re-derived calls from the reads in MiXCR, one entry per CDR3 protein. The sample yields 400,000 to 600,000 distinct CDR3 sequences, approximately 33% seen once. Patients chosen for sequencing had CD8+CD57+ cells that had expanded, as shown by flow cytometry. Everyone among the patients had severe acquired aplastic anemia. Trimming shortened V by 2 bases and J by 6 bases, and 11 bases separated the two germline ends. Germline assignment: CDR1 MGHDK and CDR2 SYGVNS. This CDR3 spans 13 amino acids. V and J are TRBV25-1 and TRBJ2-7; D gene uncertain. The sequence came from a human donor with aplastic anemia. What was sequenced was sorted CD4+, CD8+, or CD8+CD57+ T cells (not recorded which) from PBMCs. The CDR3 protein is CASSETWQSEQYF. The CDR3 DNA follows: TGTGCCAGCAGTGAAACGTGGCAGAGCGAGCAGTACTTC.